This TCR beta chain derives from a study of identical twins. Notes on the study in general: Those out-of-frame alpha sequences shared by twins showed an excess of low generation probability. Conclusions rested on cross-sectional statistics rather than following the same donors.

Template switching, a step in the protocol, added a universal primer site, and cDNA carried unique molecular identifiers. TCRdb used MiXCR to reprocess the 5' RACE reads, holding one entry per CDR3 protein. The table records 500,000 or so distinct CDR3 sequences, about 13% of them present only once. The CDR3 sequence is 15 residues long. The germline V gene has CDR1 SGHRS and CDR2 YFSETQ. Trimming removed 0 bases from V and 5 bases from J, with 14 bases in between. About this clonotype itself: Its antigen remains unidentified.

Healthy Caucasian donors formed the entire cohort. This sample was shared with a second study, whose subject was yellow fever vaccine responses in identical twins.

This receptor was obtained from a woman aged 18-35 years in good health. The chain combines TRBV5-1 with TRBJ2-5; D is unresolved. Sequenced sample: CD4+ T cells sorted from blood. CDR3 in DNA: TGCGCCAGCAGCTTGGAGATCGGTGAGAGGGAGACCCAGTACTTC. Translating it yields CASSLEIGERETQYF.